This section outlines one T cell receptor (beta chain) sequence together with its context. How the authors handled the data: Reference gene primers were amplified, and this amplification served to estimate nucleated cell counts. The assay was immunoSEQ multiplex PCR, and TCRdb's table has in-frame clones only and misses some. The V and J calls and clone size are taken from that table; D and trimming were inferred from the DNA. The sample holds 230,000 or so clones, around four fifths seen once. Germline-derived CDR1 and CDR2 are KGHSH and LQKENI. CDR3 length equals 14 residues. V was trimmed by 8 bases and J by 7 bases, leaving 20 bases between them. These data belong to a study of blood T cell repertoires in COVID-19. On the study more broadly: Samples of COVID-19 (acute and convalescent) were obtained from the United States, Italy and Spain.

The sequence derives from a man younger than 45 with active or convalescent COVID-19. The sample taken for sequencing was peripheral blood. V gene TRBV18 combines with J gene TRBJ1-2; TRBD1 might be the D (6 bases). In DNA form, the CDR3 reads TGTGCCAGCACATGGGTTGCAGGGGAAGCTGGCTACACCTTC. Residues: CASTWVAGEAGYTF. The full variable domain, with the rest looked up from reference TRBV18 and TRBJ1-2, is NAGVMQNPRHLVRRRGQEARLRCSPMKGHSHVYWYRQLPEEGLKFMVYLQKENIIDESGMPKERFSAEFPKEGPSILRIQQVVRGDSAAYFCASTWVAGEAGYTFGSGTRLTVV.